Listed here are 11 T cell receptor beta chains from one sample, sequenced in a study of control samples from healthy donors and cancer patients. Profiling relied on immunoSEQ multiplex PCR, and the TCRdb table lists in-frame clones only, not all of them. Of some 79,000 clones listed, roughly nine tenths are singletons. The sample taken for sequencing was blood. The receptor set was obtained from a woman aged 50 to 65 in good health.

This chain links TRBV6-5 with TRBJ1-1; no firm D call. Trimming took off 6 bases at V and 10 bases at J, with 12 bases between the two ends. The CDR3 has 11 residues. Germline values: CDR1 MNHEY, CDR2 SVGAGI. CDR3 sequence: CASSPPGTAFF. The CDR3 DNA reads TGTGCCAGCAGCCCCCCGGGTACAGCTTTCTTT.

The CDR3 spells CASSLVFSSYEQYF. For the CDR3, the DNA is TGTGCCAGCAGCTTAGTATTCAGCTCCTACGAGCAGTACTTC. V is TRBV7-8 and J is TRBJ2-7; D ambiguous. Trimming took off 1 base at V and 0 bases at J, with 7 bases between the two ends. This CDR3 spans 14 amino acids. Germline CDR1 is SGHVS and CDR2 is FQNEAQ. Together with reference TRBV7-8 and TRBJ2-7, the CDR3 gives the full variable domain: GAGVSQSPRYKVAKRGQDVALRCDPISGHVSLFWYQQALGQGPEFLTYFQNEAQLDKSGLPSDRFFAERPEGSVSTLKIQRTQQEDSAVYLCASSLVFSSYEQYFGPGTRLTVT.

The CDR3 sequence is CASSLGLAGVSVNEQFF. The CDR3 DNA is TGTGCCAGCAGCCTGGGACTAGCGGGAGTCTCGGTCAATGAGCAGTTCTTC. The chain has TRBV5-5 and TRBJ2-1; 14 bases are a match to TRBD2. The CDR3 is 17 residues long. Unmatched junction bases numbered 9, after V lost 4 bases and J lost 6 bases. Germline CDR1 is SGHKS and CDR2 is YYEKEE (reference sequence).

The chain has TRBV19 and TRBJ2-7; TRBD1 matches 7 bases. V shed 7 bases and J 1 base; nucleotides not matched to a gene: 7. The V gene's germline CDR1 is LNHDA and CDR2 SQIVND (reference sequence). This CDR3 contains 14 residues. The CDR3 protein is CASKSTGSSYEQYF. Written as DNA, the CDR3 is TGTGCCAGTAAATCGACAGGGTCTTCCTACGAGCAGTACTTC. Together with reference TRBV19 and TRBJ2-7, the CDR3 gives the full variable domain: DGGITQSPKYLFRKEGQNVTLSCEQNLNHDAMYWYRQDPGQGLRLIYYSQIVNDFQKGDIAEGYSVSREKKESFPLTVTSAQKNPTAFYLCASKSTGSSYEQYFGPGTRLTVT.

This chain links TRBV30 with TRBJ1-2, with TRBD1 as a possible D gene (5 bases). V dropped 1 base and J dropped 4 bases, with 16 bases sitting between them. In germline, CDR1 is GTSNPN, CDR2 SVGIG (reference sequence). CDR3 length: 15 residues. CDR3 DNA sequence: TGTGCCTGGAGTGCTCCGGGACGGGATTTCTATGGCTACACCTTC. Protein sequence: CAWSAPGRDFYGYTF.

The J gene is TRBJ2-1, the V gene TRBV5-1; weak D call: TRBD1 (6 bases). Between the trimmed V and J ends, which lost 0 bases and 2 bases, there was a span of 12 bases. This CDR3 is built from 16 residues. The germline gives CDR1 SGHRS, CDR2 YFSETQ. CDR3 bases: TGCGCCAGCAGCTTGGAGGCAAGGACAGCCTACAATGAGCAGTTCTTC. Amino acids: CASSLEARTAYNEQFF.

This clone was recorded once. The J gene is TRBJ1-4, the V gene TRBV11-2; D gene ambiguous. CDR1 is SGHAT and CDR2 is FQNNGV in the germline V gene. The CDR3 is 15 amino acids. Between the trimmed V and J ends, which lost 1 base and 5 bases, there was a span of 11 bases. CDR3 loop: CASSLVSKNNEKLFF. CDR3 DNA: TGTGCCAGCAGCTTAGTCTCCAAGAACAATGAAAAACTGTTTTTT.

This sequence joins TRBV6-4 and TRBJ1-3; 7 bases agree with TRBD1. CDR3 length equals 17 residues. Per the germline V gene, CDR1 is MRHNA and CDR2 is SNTAGT. Trimming cost V 6 bases and J 0 bases; bases outside gene matches: 11. CDR3 nucleotide sequence: TGTGCCAGCAGCCAGGGCCAGACAGGGTTCTCTGGAAACACCATATATTTT. The encoded protein is CASSQGQTGFSGNTIYF.

This clone has only one observation. This chain joins TRBV5-1 and TRBJ2-1; D is uncertain. The CDR3 length is 13 residues. CDR1 is SGHRS, CDR2 YFSETQ, per germline. Trimming removed 3 bases at V and 10 bases at J, with 14 bases between. CDR3 sequence: CASSSPDIEEQFF. The CDR3 bases are TGCGCCAGCAGCTCCCCTGACATAGAAGAGCAGTTCTTC.

The chain carries TRBV28 and TRBJ2-7; TRBD2 aligns across 10 bases. The CDR3 sequence is 18 residues long. In germline, CDR1 is MDHEN, CDR2 SYDVKM. V dropped 2 bases and J dropped 0; count of bases not matched to a gene: 10. This chain's CDR3 is CASSLLASGSPSSYEQYF. For the CDR3, the DNA is TGTGCCAGCAGTTTACTGGCTAGCGGGAGCCCTAGCTCCTACGAGCAGTACTTC.

The V gene is TRBV5-5, the J gene TRBJ2-7, with D possibly TRBD1 on 6 matching bases. The germline V gene encodes CDR1 SGHKS and CDR2 YYEKEE (reference sequence). Trimming removed 4 bases from V and 4 bases from J, with 18 bases in between. This CDR3 spans 15 amino acids. The CDR3 DNA is TGTGCCAGCAGCCCGGGACACCTTAATGGTTACGAGCAGTACTTC. Protein sequence: CASSPGHLNGYEQYF.